These 10 T cell receptor beta chains originate from one sample sequenced in a study of blood T cell repertoires in COVID-19. Here immunoSEQ multiplex PCR was the method, and the copy in TCRdb shows in-frame clones only, minus some. The sample lists around 170,000 clones; roughly 78% were seen once. The sample taken for sequencing was peripheral blood. These receptors were collected from a man between 65 and 85 years old with active or convalescent COVID-19.

This chain links TRBV2 with TRBJ2-1; D might be TRBD1 (6 bases). Trimming cost V 5 bases and J 10 bases, with 15 bases left between them. This CDR3 contains 13 residues. Germline V CDR1 and CDR2: SNHLY, FYNNEI. DNA of the CDR3: TGTGCCAGCAGTAGCCTTAGGGGGACAGAGCAGTTCTTC. Translating gives CASSSLRGTEQFF.

The V and J genes are TRBV6-2 or TRBV6-3 and TRBJ1-2, with D perhaps matching TRBD1 (5 bases). The V end was cut by 2 bases, the J end by 7 bases, with 8 bases between. CDR3 length equals 12 residues. The germline V gene encodes CDR1 MNHEY and CDR2 SVGEGT. The CDR3: CASSYGRAGYTF. CDR3 nucleotide sequence: TGTGCCAGCAGTTACGGCAGGGCTGGCTACACCTTC.

This clone has just a few counts. CDR3 amino acids: CASRPMVPEKLFF. CDR3 sequence (DNA): TGTGCCAGCAGACCTATGGTCCCCGAAAAACTGTTTTTT. V gene TRBV5-5 combines with J gene TRBJ1-4, with D unresolved. The CDR3 covers 13 residues. CDR1 SGHKS and CDR2 YYEKEE come from the germline V gene (reference sequence). Trimming removed 5 bases from V and 8 bases from J, with 13 bases in between.

The rearrangement uses TRBV27 and TRBJ1-2; perhaps TRBD1 as D (5 bases). V lost 4 bases to trimming and J lost 8 bases, with 20 bases between them. The CDR3 covers 15 residues. Germline CDR1 and CDR2: MNHEY and SMNVEV (reference sequence). The CDR3 spells CASSYRQGSWGGYTF. The CDR3, as DNA: TGTGCCAGCAGTTACCGGCAGGGCTCATGGGGAGGCTACACCTTC.

This clone was seen just once. V is TRBV18 and J is TRBJ2-5; perhaps TRBD2 as D (5 bases). V lost 2 bases and J 1 base, leaving 11 bases between the germline ends. The length of the CDR3 is 15 residues. Germline V CDR1 and CDR2: KGHSH, LQKENI. CDR3 residues: CASSPAGAPQETQYF. The CDR3 DNA follows: TGTGCCAGCTCACCAGCGGGCGCCCCCCAAGAGACCCAGTACTTC.

CDR3 bases: TGTGCCAGCAGACCCTTACCCGGGACAGCGCAAGAGACCCAGTACTTC. It is translated as CASRPLPGTAQETQYF. The chain is built from TRBV11-2 and TRBJ2-5, with 7 bases fitting TRBD1. The V segment lost 6 bases and the J segment 2 bases; nucleotides outside the gene matches: 12. The CDR3 is 16 amino acids. Per germline, CDR1 SGHAT and CDR2 FQNNGV.

This clone was found once. The rearrangement uses TRBV21-1 and TRBJ1-4; TRBD1 reflects the table's D call only, with no check against the DNA. TRBV21-1 is described as a pseudogene. The CDR3 is 16 residues long. CDR3 DNA: TGTGCCAGCAGCAAAGGACAGGGTTGGACTAATGAAAAACTGTTTTTT. It yields the protein CASSKGQGWTNEKLFF.

The chain's CDR3 is CASSRAGGLEQETQYF. In DNA form, the CDR3 reads TGTGCCAGCAGCAGGGCGGGGGGGCTCGAGCAAGAGACCCAGTACTTC. The J gene is TRBJ2-5, the V gene TRBV3-1 (or the pseudogene TRBV3-2); 9 nucleotides match TRBD2. The CDR3 totals 16 residues. Germline V lookup: CDR1 LGHDT, CDR2 YNNKEL (reference sequence). The ends lost 5 bases at V and 2 bases at J; junction bases unmatched: 9.

The genes are TRBV11-1 and TRBJ2-7, with D hard to call. In germline, CDR1 is SGHAT, CDR2 FQDESV (reference sequence). There are 12 residues in the CDR3. V was trimmed by 1 base and J by 3 bases, leaving 4 bases between them. The CDR3 sequence is CASSLDGYEQYF. The DNA for the CDR3 is TGTGCCAGCAGCTTAGACGGCTACGAGCAGTACTTC.

This rearrangement joins TRBV7-9 to TRBJ1-4; D remains ambiguous. V was cut by 1 base and J by 0 bases, with 9 bases left in between. The CDR3 covers 16 residues. Germline V gene sequence: CDR1 SEHNR, CDR2 FQNEAQ (reference sequence). DNA of the CDR3: TGTGCCAGCAGCTTAGTACTAGCTGCAACTAATGAAAAACTGTTTTTT. Protein sequence: CASSLVLAATNEKLFF.